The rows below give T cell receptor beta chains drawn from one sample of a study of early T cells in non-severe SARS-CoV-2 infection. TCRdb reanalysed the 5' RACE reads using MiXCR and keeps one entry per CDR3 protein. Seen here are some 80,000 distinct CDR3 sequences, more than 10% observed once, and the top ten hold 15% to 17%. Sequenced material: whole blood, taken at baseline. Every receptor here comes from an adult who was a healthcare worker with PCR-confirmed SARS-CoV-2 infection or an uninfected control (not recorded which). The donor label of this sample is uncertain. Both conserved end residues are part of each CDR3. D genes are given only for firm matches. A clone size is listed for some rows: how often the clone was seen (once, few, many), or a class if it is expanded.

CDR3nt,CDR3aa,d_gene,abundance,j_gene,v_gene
TGCAGCGCTACCCCCGGGGGCAATGAGCAGTTCTTC,CSATPGGNEQFF,.,many,TRBJ2-1,TRBV29-1
TGTGCCAGCTCACTCTATCACAGGGCCAACTACGAGCAGTACTTC,CASSLYHRANYEQYF,.,few,TRBJ2-7,TRBV18
TGTGCCAGCAGCGAGGAGACCGACATCTACTCTGAAGCTTTCTTT,CASSEETDIYSEAFF,.,few,TRBJ1-1,TRBV2
TGTGCCAGCAGCTTGGTCCATCTGAGCTCCTACAATGAGCAGTTCTTC,CASSLVHLSSYNEQFF,.,.,TRBJ2-1,TRBV5-5
TGTGCCAGCAGTCCCGAGACAGGGTTCTCCTACGAGCAGTACTTC,CASSPETGFSYEQYF,TRBD1,.,TRBJ2-7,TRBV27
TGTGCCAGCAGCGTAGCGGCCGGGGGCCCCTACGAGCAGTACTTC,CASSVAAGGPYEQYF,.,few,TRBJ2-7,TRBV9
TGCAGTGCTAAAGGGACAGGAGACACTGAAGCTTTCTTT,CSAKGTGDTEAFF,TRBD1,many,TRBJ1-1,TRBV20-1
TGTGCCAGCAGCCCAATCGACAGGGATTCCTACGAGCAGTACTTC,CASSPIDRDSYEQYF,TRBD1,few,TRBJ2-7,TRBV28
TGTGCCAGCAGTCGCCCCGGGACAGGGTTCAACGAGCAGTACTTC,CASSRPGTGFNEQYF,TRBD1,many,TRBJ2-7,TRBV13
TGCAGTGCCTTGGGGGGTCTAGCGGGAGTTTCGGATACGCAGTATTTT,CSALGGLAGVSDTQYF,TRBD2,many,TRBJ2-3,TRBV20-1
TGTGCCAGCAGCTTAGGACTGGATCAATACGAGCAGTACTTC,CASSLGLDQYEQYF,.,few,TRBJ2-7,TRBV7-2
TGCAGTGCCCTGGGACAGGAGCCCTACGAGCAGTACTTC,CSALGQEPYEQYF,TRBD1,.,TRBJ2-7,TRBV29-1
TGCAGTGCTAGAGATCCTAGCAGGAGCCCTAATGAAAAACTGTTTTTT,CSARDPSRSPNEKLFF,.,.,TRBJ1-4,TRBV20-1
TGTGCCAGCAGCTTAATGGATAACGAGCAGTACTTC,CASSLMDNEQYF,.,many,TRBJ2-7,TRBV7-2
TGTGCCAGCAGCGATCATCCCGCAGGGGGCAACGAGCAGTACTTC,CASSDHPAGGNEQYF,TRBD1,.,TRBJ2-7,TRBV6-1
TGTGCCAGTAGTATAGATCAGTCGGGAGGGCCCAAGTTCTTC,CASSIDQSGGPKFF,TRBD2,many,TRBJ2-1,TRBV19
TGTGCCAGCAGCTTAGGCAACTCCTACGAGCAGTACTTC,CASSLGNSYEQYF,.,.,TRBJ2-7,TRBV7-3
TGTGCCAGCAGCTCAACAGGGGCCACTGGAAACACCATATATTTT,CASSSTGATGNTIYF,TRBD1,many,TRBJ1-3,TRBV7-9
TGTGCCAGCTCTCAGGGGGGGGGCTACACAGATACGCAGTATTTT,CASSQGGGYTDTQYF,.,many,TRBJ2-3,TRBV6-1
TGCGCCAGCAGCCAAGACGGTAGGGGGCTTAATTCACCCCTCCACTTT,CASSQDGRGLNSPLHF,TRBD1,many,TRBJ1-6,TRBV4-3
TGTGCCAGCAGTCGACCCCCCCGCTGGTACAATGAGCAGTTCTTC,CASSRPPRWYNEQFF,.,many,TRBJ2-1,TRBV14
TGTGCCAGTAGTCTAGGGGTAACGGGCACCGGGGAGCTGTTTTTT,CASSLGVTGTGELFF,.,few,TRBJ2-2,TRBV19
TGCGCCAGCAGCTTAGTACCGAACAATGAAGCTTTCTTT,CASSLVPNNEAFF,.,few,TRBJ1-1,TRBV5-1
TGTGCCAGCATCTCATCAATTCAGGGGCAGAACACTGAAGCTTTCTTT,CASISSIQGQNTEAFF,.,many,TRBJ1-1,TRBV6-2/TRBV6-3
.,CASSFFGQGLREQYF,.,.,TRBJ2-7,TRBV27
TGTGCCAGCAGCTCCGATCGCTGGGGGGACGGACTCGAAAAACTGTTTTTT,CASSSDRWGDGLEKLFF,.,.,TRBJ1-4,TRBV7-6
TGCGCCAGCAGCGAGGGACAGGGAGGCTCCTACGAGCAGTACTTC,CASSEGQGGSYEQYF,TRBD1,many,TRBJ2-7,TRBV10-1
TGCGCCAGCAGCGATCCGGGACAGGCCAATGAAAAACTGTTTTTT,CASSDPGQANEKLFF,TRBD1,few,TRBJ1-4,TRBV5-1
TGCGCCAGCAGTTTCGGACTTCGAGCGGATACGCAGTATTTT,CASSFGLRADTQYF,.,few,TRBJ2-3,TRBV4-1
TGTGCCAAGCGGACGGAGAGCTCCTATAATTCACCCCTCCACTTT,CAKRTESSYNSPLHF,.,.,TRBJ1-6,TRBV7-2
TGTGCCAGCAGCTCAACTCCCGGGGCGCAAGAGACCCAGTACTTC,CASSSTPGAQETQYF,.,few,TRBJ2-5,TRBV7-6
TGCAGTGCTAGACTACTAGCGGGGGGTAATGAGCAGTTCTTC,CSARLLAGGNEQFF,TRBD2,few,TRBJ2-1,TRBV20-1
TGTGCCAGCAGAACCGGACTAGCGGGGGAATCAGATACGCAGTATTTT,CASRTGLAGESDTQYF,TRBD2,.,TRBJ2-3,TRBV11-2
TGTGCCAGCAGCTTCCCGACAGAAAATCGCTCCTATAATTCACCCCTCCACTTT,CASSFPTENRSYNSPLHF,.,.,TRBJ1-6,TRBV5-5